These 9 T cell receptor beta chains originate from one sample sequenced in a study of post-analysis software for immune sequencing data. Study-level points and caveats: About 5 TRBV segments were more frequent in patients than controls; TRBV5-6, TRBV5-1 and TRBV20-1 belonged to this group.

Prepared TCR beta cDNA libraries contained unique molecular identifiers. From the PCR reads, TCRdb called clonotypes with MiXCR, one entry per CDR3 protein. The sample lists about 810,000 distinct CDR3 sequences; approximately 50% were seen once. No cognate antigen is known for these TCRs. The sample taken for sequencing was blood. The source is a girl between 5 and 17 years old with multiple sclerosis.

The chain joins TRBV11-3 to TRBJ2-5; 8 nucleotides match TRBD2. CDR3 length equals 17 residues. V lost 5 bases and J lost 5; bases outside the gene matches: 16. CDR1 SGHNT and CDR2 YENEEA come from the germline V gene. The CDR3: CASSPTRAGERSETQYF. The CDR3 bases are TGTGCCAGCAGCCCGACTCGAGCGGGAGAGAGGTCGGAGACCCAGTACTTC.

V and J are TRBV20-1 and TRBJ2-7, with TRBD2 matching over 7 bases. Germline-derived CDR1 and CDR2 are DFQATT and SNEGSKA (reference sequence). Trimming took 6 bases from V and 4 from J; bases not matched to a gene: 12. The CDR3 is 14 amino acids. The CDR3 DNA follows: TGCAGTGCCCTGGAACGCGGGGGAGCTTACGAGCAGTACTTC. This gives the protein CSALERGGAYEQYF.

J is TRBJ2-1 and V is TRBV14, with a possible D match to TRBD1 (6 bases). The V gene lost 7 bases and the J gene lost 11 bases, with 24 bases spanning the gap. The CDR3 consists of 15 residues. Germline values: CDR1 SGHDN, CDR2 FVKESK. CDR3 sequence: CASMGAFGLGAKQFF. The CDR3 DNA is TGTGCCAGCATGGGGGCATTTGGACTGGGGGCAAAGCAGTTCTTC. Full variable domain (rest looked up from reference TRBV14 and TRBJ2-1): EAGVTQFPSHSVIEKGQTVTLRCDPISGHDNLYWYRRVMGKEIKFLLHFVKESKQDESGMPNNRFLAERTGGTYSTLKVQPAELEDSGVYFCASMGAFGLGAKQFFGPGTRLTVL.

The chain joins TRBV11-2 to TRBJ2-4, with TRBD1 matching 9 bases. The end of the DNA is better explained by TRBJ2-7, so the J call may be wrong. The CDR3 totals 15 residues. CDR1 and CDR2 from the germline V gene are SGHAT and FQNNGV. This CDR3 is CASSFGQGPLDEQYF. CDR3 bases: TGTGCCAGCAGCTTCGGACAGGGGCCCCTTGACGAGCAGTACTTC.

The gene calls are TRBV10-2 and TRBJ2-7, with TRBD2 identical over 7 bases. Germline loops: CDR1 WSHSY, CDR2 SAAADI. Losses at the gene ends were 0 bases for V and 5 bases for J; bases not matched to a gene: 4. There are 14 residues in the CDR3. The CDR3 here is CASSESPGGDEQYF. The CDR3 region has the DNA TGCGCCAGCAGTGAGTCTCCGGGGGGAGACGAGCAGTACTTC.

The V gene is TRBV7-9, the J gene TRBJ1-1; D unclear. This CDR3 comprises 12 residues. Looked up from germline, CDR1 is SEHNR and CDR2 is FQNEAQ (reference sequence). Trimming left V 5 bases short and J 11 bases short, with 15 bases between. The CDR3 nucleotides read TGTGCCAGCAGCCCTGGAGGGTCAAAGGCTTTCTTT. Translated, it gives CASSPGGSKAFF.

This clonotype has only a few counts. The rearrangement uses TRBV6-6 and TRBJ1-2; D gene unclear. The CDR3 runs to 15 residues. The V and J ends lost 4 bases and 5 bases respectively, with 17 bases between them. The germline CDR1 and CDR2 sequences are MNHNY and SVGAGI (reference sequence). DNA for the CDR3: TGTGCCAGCAGTTTAGGTTCTCTCGACCCTTATGGCTACACCTTC. It codes for CASSLGSLDPYGYTF.

This chain uses TRBV20-1 with TRBJ1-1; possible D gene TRBD1, 6 bases. The CDR3 length is 13 residues. Trimming shortened V by 0 bases and J by 11 bases, and 16 bases separated the two germline ends. The germline gives CDR1 DFQATT, CDR2 SNEGSKA (reference sequence). CDR3: CSARDQGPRRAFF. DNA of the CDR3: TGCAGTGCTAGAGATCAGGGGCCGCGGCGCGCTTTCTTT.

This clonotype has just a few counts. This sequence joins TRBV12-3 or TRBV12-4 and TRBJ1-6, with D possibly matching TRBD1 (5 bases). This CDR3 spans 15 amino acids. V was cut by 6 bases and J by 7 bases, with 16 bases left in between. CDR3 DNA: TGTGCCAGCAGACCCGGGGCCGGCCTAAATTCACCCCTCCACTTT. Protein sequence: CASRPGAGLNSPLHF.